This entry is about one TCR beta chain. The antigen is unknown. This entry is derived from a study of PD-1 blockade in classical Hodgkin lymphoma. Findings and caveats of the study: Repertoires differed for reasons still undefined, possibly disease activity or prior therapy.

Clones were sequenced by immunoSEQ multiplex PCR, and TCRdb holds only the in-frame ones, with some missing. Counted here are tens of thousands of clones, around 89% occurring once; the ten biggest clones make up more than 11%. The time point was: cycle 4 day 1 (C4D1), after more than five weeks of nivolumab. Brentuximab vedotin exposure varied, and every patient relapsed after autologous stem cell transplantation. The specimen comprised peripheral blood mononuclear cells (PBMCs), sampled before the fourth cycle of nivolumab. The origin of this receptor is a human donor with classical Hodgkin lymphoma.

The CDR3 reads CASSEGTGGYEQYF. The CDR3 DNA sequence: TGTGCCAGCAGTGAAGGGACAGGGGGCTACGAGCAGTACTTC. The chain links TRBV6-1 to TRBJ2-7, with TRBD1 identical over 10 bases. V shed 1 base, J shed 3 bases, and the junction held 0 bases outside the gene matches. Germline CDR1 and CDR2: MNHNS and SASEGT. The CDR3 is 14 residues long.